This TCR beta chain was sequenced in a study of blood T cell repertoires in COVID-19. About the study: Sources were T cells, B-cell-depleted T cells, or PBMCs; the material itself was cDNA or gDNA.

The CDR3 extends over 15 amino acids. Germline V lookup: CDR1 SQVTM, CDR2 ANQGSEA. With V trimmed by 0 bases and J by 4 bases, 8 bases remained unmatched. Authors' data handling: Researchers report that nucleated cell counts were estimated from reference gene primer amplification. Here immunoSEQ multiplex PCR was the method, and the copy in TCRdb shows in-frame clones only, minus some. The V and J calls and clone size were taken over from that table, and D and trimming were inferred from the DNA. Of about 69,000 clones detected, 82% appear once; the ten largest clones hold 27%. The sequenced sample consisted of peripheral blood. The TCR sequence derives from a human donor in a cohort sampled during active COVID-19. V and J are TRBV29-1 and TRBJ2-5, with 7 bases fitting TRBD2. The CDR3 DNA reads as TGCAGCGTTGAAGAAAGCGTCAGGGAGGGAGAGACCCAGTACTTC. It translates to CSVEESVREGETQYF.